This TCR beta chain was recovered during a study of monozygotic twins with inflammatory bowel disease. Study-level points and caveats: No repertoire similarity difference was seen between concordant and discordant twins; power was possibly limited.

UMIs incorporating a 6-nucleotide sample barcode were appended by means of template switching. TCRdb reprocessed the 5' RACE reads, keeping one entry per CDR3 protein, no DNA. The listing contains 300,000 to 450,000 distinct CDR3 sequences. Of note for this clonotype: Its antigen remains unidentified.

CDR1 is DFQATT, CDR2 SNEGSKA, per germline (reference sequence). The length of the CDR3 is 12 residues. The chain has TRBV20-1 and TRBJ1-4; the D call from TCRdb, TRBD1, cannot be confirmed without DNA. The origin of this receptor is a human donor with ulcerative colitis or Crohn's disease, or a healthy co-twin of an affected twin (not recorded which). Sequences were obtained from blood. The CDR3 reads CSASYREEKLFF.